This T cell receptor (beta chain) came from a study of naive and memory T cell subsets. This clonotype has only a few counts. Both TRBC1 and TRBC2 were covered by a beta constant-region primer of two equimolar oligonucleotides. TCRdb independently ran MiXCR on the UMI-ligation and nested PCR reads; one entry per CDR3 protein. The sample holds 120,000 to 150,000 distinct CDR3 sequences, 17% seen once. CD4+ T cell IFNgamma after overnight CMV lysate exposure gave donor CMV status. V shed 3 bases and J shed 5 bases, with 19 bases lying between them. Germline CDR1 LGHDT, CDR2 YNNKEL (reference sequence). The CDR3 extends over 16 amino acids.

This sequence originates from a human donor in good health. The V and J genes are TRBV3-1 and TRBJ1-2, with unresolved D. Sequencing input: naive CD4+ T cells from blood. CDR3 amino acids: CASSQRKGSTGYGYTF. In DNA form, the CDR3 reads TGTGCCAGCAGCCAGAGAAAGGGCTCTACGGGTTATGGCTACACCTTC.